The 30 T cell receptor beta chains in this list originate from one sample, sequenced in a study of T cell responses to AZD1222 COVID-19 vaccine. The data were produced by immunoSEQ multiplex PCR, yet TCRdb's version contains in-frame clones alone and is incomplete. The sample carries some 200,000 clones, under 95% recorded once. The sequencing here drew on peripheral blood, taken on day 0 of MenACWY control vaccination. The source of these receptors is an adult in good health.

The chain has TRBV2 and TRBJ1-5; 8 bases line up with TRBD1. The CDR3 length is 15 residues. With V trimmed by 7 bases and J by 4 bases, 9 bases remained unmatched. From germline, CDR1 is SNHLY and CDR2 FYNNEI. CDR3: CASINDRGGNQPQHF. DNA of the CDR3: TGTGCCAGCATAAATGACAGGGGAGGGAATCAGCCCCAGCATTTT.

CDR3 region: CASSPPTTDNYGYTF. The CDR3 DNA reads as TGTGCCAGCTCACCACCGACGACAGACAACTATGGCTACACCTTC. V is TRBV18 and J is TRBJ1-2; possible D gene TRBD1, 5 bases. In germline, CDR1 is KGHSH, CDR2 LQKENI. Trimming cost V 0 bases and J 2 bases, with 10 bases left between them. CDR3 size: 15 residues.

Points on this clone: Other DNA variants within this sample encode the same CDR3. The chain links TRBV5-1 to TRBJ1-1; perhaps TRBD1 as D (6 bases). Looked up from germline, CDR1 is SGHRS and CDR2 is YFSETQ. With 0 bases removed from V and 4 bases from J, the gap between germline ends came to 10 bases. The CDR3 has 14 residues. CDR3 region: CASSLDGGPTEAFF. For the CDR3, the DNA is TGCGCCAGCAGCTTGGATGGGGGCCCCACTGAAGCTTTCTTT. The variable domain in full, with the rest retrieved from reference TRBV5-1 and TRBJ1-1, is KAGVTQTPRYLIKTRGQQVTLSCSPISGHRSVSWYQQTPGQGLQFLFEYFSETQRNKGNFPGRFSGRQFSNSRSEMNVSTLELGDSALYLCASSLDGGPTEAFFGQGTRLTVV.

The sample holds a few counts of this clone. In DNA, the CDR3 is TGTGCCACCAGTGATTCCCCTCGTGGCAGGGTGAAGCAGAAACTGTTTTTT. Encoded protein: CATSDSPRGRVKQKLFF. The rearrangement joins TRBV24-1 to TRBJ1-4, with D possibly matching TRBD1 (5 bases). Germline lookup yields CDR1 KGHDR and CDR2 SFDVKD. The CDR3 has 17 amino acids. The V gene lost 2 bases and the J gene lost 11 bases, with 23 bases spanning the gap.

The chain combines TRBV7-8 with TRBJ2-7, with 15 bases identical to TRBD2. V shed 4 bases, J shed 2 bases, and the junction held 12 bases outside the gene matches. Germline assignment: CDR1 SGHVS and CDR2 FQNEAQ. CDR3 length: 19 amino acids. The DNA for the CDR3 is TGTGCCAGCAGCTCACCCCCCGGGACTAGCGGGGGGCCAACCTACGAGCAGTACTTC. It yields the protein CASSSPPGTSGGPTYEQYF.

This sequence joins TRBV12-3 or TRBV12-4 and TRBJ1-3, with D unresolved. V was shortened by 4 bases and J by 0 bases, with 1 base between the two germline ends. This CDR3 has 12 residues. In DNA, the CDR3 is TGTGCCAGCAGTTACTCTGGAAACACCATATATTTT. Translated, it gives CASSYSGNTIYF.

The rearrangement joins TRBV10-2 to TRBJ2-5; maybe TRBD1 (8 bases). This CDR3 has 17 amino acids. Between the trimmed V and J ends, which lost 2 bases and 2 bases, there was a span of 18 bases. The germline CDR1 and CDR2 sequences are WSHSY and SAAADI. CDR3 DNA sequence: TGCGCCAGCAGTGAGGATCTCCACAGGGGGGGTCAAGAGACCCAGTACTTC. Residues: CASSEDLHRGGQETQYF.

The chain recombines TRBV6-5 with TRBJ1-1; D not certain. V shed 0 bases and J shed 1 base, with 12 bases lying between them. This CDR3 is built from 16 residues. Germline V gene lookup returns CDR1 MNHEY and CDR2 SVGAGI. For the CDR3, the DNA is TGTGCCAGCAGTTACTCATCGTTAACAGCGAACACTGAAGCTTTCTTT. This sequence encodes CASSYSSLTANTEAFF.

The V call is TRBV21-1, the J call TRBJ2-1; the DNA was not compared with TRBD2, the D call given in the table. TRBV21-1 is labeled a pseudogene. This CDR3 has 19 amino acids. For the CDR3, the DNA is TGTGCCAGCAGCAAAGCGCGTAGCGGGGGGTATTGCCCCGTACTTGAGCAGTTCTTC. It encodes CASSKARSGGYCPVLEQFF.

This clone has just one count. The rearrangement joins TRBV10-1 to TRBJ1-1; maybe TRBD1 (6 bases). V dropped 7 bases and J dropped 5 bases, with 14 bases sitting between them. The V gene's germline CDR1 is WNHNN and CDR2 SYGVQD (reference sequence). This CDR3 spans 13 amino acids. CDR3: CASTRAQGTEAFF. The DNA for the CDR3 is TGCGCCAGCACCCGCGCGCAGGGGACTGAAGCTTTCTTT.

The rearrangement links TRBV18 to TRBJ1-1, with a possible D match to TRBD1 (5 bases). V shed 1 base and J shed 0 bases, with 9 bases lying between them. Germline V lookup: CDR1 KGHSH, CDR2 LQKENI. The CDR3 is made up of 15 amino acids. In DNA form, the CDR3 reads TGTGCCAGCTCACCACTTGACAGCATGAACACTGAAGCTTTCTTT. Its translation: CASSPLDSMNTEAFF.

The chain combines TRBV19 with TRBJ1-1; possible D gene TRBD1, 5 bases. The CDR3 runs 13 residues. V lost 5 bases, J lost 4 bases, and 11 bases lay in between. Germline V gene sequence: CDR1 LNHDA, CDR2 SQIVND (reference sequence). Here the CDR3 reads CASSSTRVTEAFF. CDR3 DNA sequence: TGTGCCAGTAGTTCGACCAGGGTCACTGAAGCTTTCTTT.

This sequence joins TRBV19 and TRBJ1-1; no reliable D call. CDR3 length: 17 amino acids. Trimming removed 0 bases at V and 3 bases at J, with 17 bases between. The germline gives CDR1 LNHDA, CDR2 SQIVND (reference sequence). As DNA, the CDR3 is TGTGCCAGTAGTATAGAGGTCGCTTGGCGTCGGGACACTGAAGCTTTCTTT. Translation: CASSIEVAWRRDTEAFF.

The chain's CDR3 is CASSQDRQGRNIQYF. DNA for the CDR3: TGCGCCAGCAGCCAAGATCGACAGGGCAGAAACATTCAGTACTTC. This sequence joins TRBV4-3 and TRBJ2-4; the match to TRBD1 covers 7 bases. CDR3 size: 15 residues. V was pared by 0 bases and J by 6 bases, with 5 bases of the junction left unmatched. The V gene's germline CDR1 is LGHNA and CDR2 YSLEER.

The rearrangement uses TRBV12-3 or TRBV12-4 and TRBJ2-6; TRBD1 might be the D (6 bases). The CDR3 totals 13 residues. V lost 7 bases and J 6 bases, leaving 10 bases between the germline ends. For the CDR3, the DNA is TGTGCCAGCACAGACAGGTTGGCCAACGTCCTGACTTTC. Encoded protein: CASTDRLANVLTF.

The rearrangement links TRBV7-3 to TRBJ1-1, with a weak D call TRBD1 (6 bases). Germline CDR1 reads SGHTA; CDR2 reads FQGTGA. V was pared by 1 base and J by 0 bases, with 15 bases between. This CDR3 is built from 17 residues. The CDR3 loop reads CASSLIAGGTLNTEAFF. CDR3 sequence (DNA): TGTGCCAGCAGCTTAATTGCTGGGGGCACGCTGAACACTGAAGCTTTCTTT.

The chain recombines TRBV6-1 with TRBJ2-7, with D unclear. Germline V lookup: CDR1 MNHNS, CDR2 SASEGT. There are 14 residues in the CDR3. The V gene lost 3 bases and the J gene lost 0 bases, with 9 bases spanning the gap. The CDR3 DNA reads TGTGCCAGCAGTGATCCCGCAAACTCCTACGAGCAGTACTTC. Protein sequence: CASSDPANSYEQYF.

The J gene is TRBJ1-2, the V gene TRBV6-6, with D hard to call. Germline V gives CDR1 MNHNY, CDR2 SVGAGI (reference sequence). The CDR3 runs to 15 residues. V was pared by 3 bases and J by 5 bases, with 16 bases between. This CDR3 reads CASSYEIGLSYGYTF. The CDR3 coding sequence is TGTGCCAGCAGTTATGAGATAGGGCTCTCTTATGGCTACACCTTC.

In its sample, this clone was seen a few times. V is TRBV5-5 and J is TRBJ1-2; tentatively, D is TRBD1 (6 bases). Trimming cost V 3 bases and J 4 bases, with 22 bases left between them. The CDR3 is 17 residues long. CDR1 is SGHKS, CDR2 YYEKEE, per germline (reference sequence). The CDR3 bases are TGTGCCAGCAGCTCCCTCGGGGGGCGTTCTTTCCTCTATGGCTACACCTTC. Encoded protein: CASSSLGGRSFLYGYTF.

This CDR3 reads CASRTQGNQPQHF. The CDR3, as DNA: TGTGCCAGCAGGACACAGGGGAATCAGCCCCAGCATTTT. This chain joins TRBV6-7 and TRBJ1-5; 7 positions match TRBD1. TRBV6-7 is an ORF, and what it does is uncertain. V shed 6 bases, J shed 4 bases, and the junction held 3 bases outside the gene matches. This CDR3 has 13 residues.

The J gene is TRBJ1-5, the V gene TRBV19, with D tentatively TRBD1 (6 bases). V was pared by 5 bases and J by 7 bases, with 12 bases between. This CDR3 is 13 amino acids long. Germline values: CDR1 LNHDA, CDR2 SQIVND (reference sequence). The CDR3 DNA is TGTGCCAGTAGTGAGGGGGGGGGACAGCCCCAGCATTTT. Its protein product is CASSEGGGQPQHF.

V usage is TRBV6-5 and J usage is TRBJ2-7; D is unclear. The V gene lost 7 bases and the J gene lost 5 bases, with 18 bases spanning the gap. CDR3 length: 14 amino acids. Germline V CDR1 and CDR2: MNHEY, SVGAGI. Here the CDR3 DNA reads TGTGCCAGCACCCGAGAGGAAATCTCGGACGAGCAGTACTTC. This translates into CASTREEISDEQYF.

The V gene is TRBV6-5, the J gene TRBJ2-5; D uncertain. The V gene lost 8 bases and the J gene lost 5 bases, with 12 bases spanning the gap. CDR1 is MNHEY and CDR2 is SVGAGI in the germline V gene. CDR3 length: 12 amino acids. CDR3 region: CASLDRWETQYF. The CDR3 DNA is TGTGCCAGCTTGGACCGATGGGAGACCCAGTACTTC.

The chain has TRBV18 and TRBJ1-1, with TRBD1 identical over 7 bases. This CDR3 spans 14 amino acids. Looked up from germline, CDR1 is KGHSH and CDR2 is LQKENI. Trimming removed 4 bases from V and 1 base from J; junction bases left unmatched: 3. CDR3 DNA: TGTGCCAGCTCACAACGGACAGGGAACACTGAAGCTTTCTTT. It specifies CASSQRTGNTEAFF.

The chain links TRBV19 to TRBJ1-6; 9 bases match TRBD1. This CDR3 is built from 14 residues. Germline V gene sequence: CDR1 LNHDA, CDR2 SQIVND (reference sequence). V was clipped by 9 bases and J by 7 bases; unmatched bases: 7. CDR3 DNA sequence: TGTGCCAGACAGGGGGCTTATAAGAATTCACCCCTCCACTTT. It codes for CARQGAYKNSPLHF.

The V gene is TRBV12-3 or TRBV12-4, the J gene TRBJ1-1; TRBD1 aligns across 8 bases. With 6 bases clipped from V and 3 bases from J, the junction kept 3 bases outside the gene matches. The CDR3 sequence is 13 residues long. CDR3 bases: TGTGCCAGCAGCCCAGGGGGCGACACTGAAGCTTTCTTT. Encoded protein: CASSPGGDTEAFF.

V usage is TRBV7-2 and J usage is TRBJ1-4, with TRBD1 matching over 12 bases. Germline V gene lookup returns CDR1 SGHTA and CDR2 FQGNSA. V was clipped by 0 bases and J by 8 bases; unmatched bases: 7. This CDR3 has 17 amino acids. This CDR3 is CASSLAGQGALGEKLFF. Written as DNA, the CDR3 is TGTGCCAGCAGCTTAGCGGGACAGGGGGCCCTCGGGGAAAAACTGTTTTTT.

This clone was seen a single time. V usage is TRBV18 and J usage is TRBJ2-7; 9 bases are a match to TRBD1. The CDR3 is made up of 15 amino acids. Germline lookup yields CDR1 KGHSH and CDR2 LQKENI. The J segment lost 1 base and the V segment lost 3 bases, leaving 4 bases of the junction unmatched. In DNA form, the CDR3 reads TGTGCCAGCTCACCCGGGACAGGGTTATCCTACGAGCAGTACTTC. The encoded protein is CASSPGTGLSYEQYF.

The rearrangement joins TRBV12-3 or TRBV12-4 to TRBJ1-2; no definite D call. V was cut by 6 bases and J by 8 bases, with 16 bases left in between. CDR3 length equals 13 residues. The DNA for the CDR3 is TGTGCCAGCAGCCCTGGCGACCTACGGGGCTACACCTTC. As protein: CASSPGDLRGYTF.

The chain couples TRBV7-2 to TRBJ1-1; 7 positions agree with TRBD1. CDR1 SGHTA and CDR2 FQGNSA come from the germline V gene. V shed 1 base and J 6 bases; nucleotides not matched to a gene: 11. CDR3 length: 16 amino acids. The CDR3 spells CASSLEFARGIAEAFF. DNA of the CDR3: TGTGCCAGCAGCTTAGAGTTCGCCAGGGGGATAGCTGAAGCTTTCTTT.